This T cell receptor beta chain was recovered during a study of resident and recirculating memory T cells in vitiligo. Study-level information: Epidermis came from shave biopsies of lesional and nonlesional sites, plus PBMCs. Regarding the study as a whole: No single dominant TCR clone appeared; lesion clonality varied.

About this clone itself: The antigen remains unidentified.

No change in lesions over the prior 6 months defined stable disease. Patients had received no treatment within the previous three months. The ends lost 3 bases at V and 5 bases at J; junction bases unmatched: 3. CDR3 size: 15 residues. The germline gives CDR1 SGDLS, CDR2 YYNGEE. Some clones are missing from TCRdb's copy, which holds only in-frame ones; the method was immunoSEQ multiplex PCR. Here the sample spans tens of thousands of clones, roughly nine tenths being singletons. This chain uses TRBV9 with TRBJ2-3, with TRBD2 matching over 13 bases. The sample taken for sequencing was blood. The clonotype originates from a male donor with vitiligo. CDR3 sequence (DNA): TGTGCCAGCAGCGGGGGGACTAGCGGGAAAGATACGCAGTATTTT. This encodes CASSGGTSGKDTQYF. The whole variable domain, remainder taken from reference TRBV9 and TRBJ2-3, is DSGVTQTPKHLITATGQRVTLRCSPRSGDLSVYWYQQSLDQGLQFLIQYYNGEERAKGNILERFSAQQFPDLHSELNLSSLELGDSALYFCASSGGTSGKDTQYFGPGTRLTVL.